This TCR beta chain is from a study of T cells in Graves' hyperthyroidism and ophthalmopathy. Study observations and caveats: Blood samples included most of the expanded thyroid clonotypes exceeding 0.001.

The V gene's germline CDR1 is MDHEN and CDR2 SYDVKM. The CDR3 totals 13 residues. V lost 5 bases to trimming and J lost 6 bases, with 13 bases between them. Concerning this clonotype itself: The target antigen is unknown.

Patients aged 18 to 65 had newly diagnosed hyperthyroidism of under 2 months' duration. Diagnoses were established using clinical symptoms, serum thyroxine and TRAb, thyroid ultrasound and orbital computed tomography. Fresh peripheral blood, 10 ml, was the source of the PBMCs. RNA transcripts served as the template for amplifying TCR beta CDR3 regions. A set of HTBI primers served as the primers for a first-round RT-PCR of the TCR CDR3. MiXCR was run by TCRdb on the multiplex PCR reads, yielding one entry per CDR3 protein. The repertoire holds fewer than 200,000 distinct CDR3 sequences, over 15% seen once, with 25% to 30% in the top ten.

The rearrangement uses TRBV28 and TRBJ1-2, with D possibly TRBD1 on 6 matching bases. The TCR originated in a woman aged 50 to 60 with Graves' hyperthyroidism. The specimen sequenced was blood. CDR3 amino acids: CASSTTGLNGYTF. In DNA, the CDR3 is TGTGCCAGCAGTACCACAGGGCTTAATGGCTACACCTTC.